A single sample is the source of the 28 T cell receptor beta chains below, sequenced in a study of regulatory T cells in long-lasting Graves disease. The time point is: newly diagnosed GD, antithyroid drugs for less than 3 months. After RNA was extracted from PBMCs, the TCR library was made from it. Combining iRepertoire HTBI primers with Arm-PCR of CDR3 regions, the authors built TCR beta libraries. TCRdb reanalysed the multiplex PCR reads using MiXCR and keeps one entry per CDR3 protein. The profile shows hundreds of thousands of distinct CDR3 sequences, 16% of them singletons. The same sample was also used in a study of T cells in Graves' hyperthyroidism and ophthalmopathy.

Sequencing was performed on peripheral blood mononuclear cells (PBMCs), taken at new diagnosis, from a patient treated with antithyroid drugs. Receptors originate from a man aged 35 to 55 with Graves disease.

This clonotype was detected ten times or more. This chain joins TRBV12-3 or TRBV12-4 and TRBJ2-2; maybe TRBD2 (7 bases). The germline V and J ends were trimmed by 6 bases and 6 bases, with 26 bases remaining between them. The CDR3 length is 18 residues. The CDR3 loop reads CASSQDYGGGARAGELFF. In DNA form, the CDR3 reads TGTGCCAGCAGCCAAGACTACGGTGGGGGGGCCCGGGCCGGGGAGCTGTTTTTT.

This clonotype showed up just a few times. The V gene is TRBV5-1, the J gene TRBJ2-7, with TRBD2 matching 7 bases. The CDR3 totals 15 residues. The germline CDR1 and CDR2 sequences are SGHRS and YFSETQ. The trim removed 1 base at V and 2 bases at J, leaving 6 bases unmatched. The DNA for the CDR3 is TGCGCCAGCAGCTTGATGTGGGGGGGGACCTACGAGCAGTACTTC. This codes for CASSLMWGGTYEQYF.

This clonotype was recorded at least ten times. Written as DNA, the CDR3 is TGTGCCAGTAGTAAAATAATTAGGGGGCGGATAAAGTACAATGAGCAGTTCTTC. Amino acid sequence: CASSKIIRGRIKYNEQFF. The rearrangement joins TRBV28 to TRBJ2-1; TRBD1 matches 7 bases. In germline, CDR1 is MDHEN, CDR2 SYDVKM. The CDR3 covers 18 residues. J gave up 4 bases and V 9 bases, and 21 bases lay outside the gene matches.

This clonotype was seen many times. The chain recombines TRBV11-2 with TRBJ2-3; maybe TRBD2 (6 bases). Germline CDR1 SGHAT, CDR2 FQNNGV. The V end lost 5 bases, the J end lost 14 bases, and 20 bases lay between the germline ends. The length of the CDR3 is 13 residues. CDR3: CASSPVIAGGSYF. The CDR3 DNA reads as TGTGCCAGCAGCCCGGTAATAGCTGGGGGGTCGTATTTT.

This clonotype was detected ten times or more. The chain couples TRBV7-2 to TRBJ2-1, with unresolved D. CDR1 is SGHTA, CDR2 FQGNSA, per germline. Trimming cost V 4 bases and J 9 bases, with 10 bases left between them. There are 12 residues in the CDR3. For the CDR3, the DNA is TGTGCCAGCAGCTCGGTTCGGGCTGAGCAGTTCTTC. Its protein product is CASSSVRAEQFF. The whole variable domain, remainder taken from reference TRBV7-2 and TRBJ2-1, is GAGVSQSPSNKVTEKGKDVELRCDPISGHTALYWYRQSLGQGLEFLIYFQGNSAPDKSGLPSDRFSAERTGGSVSTLTIQRTQQEDSAVYLCASSSVRAEQFFGPGTRLTVL.

The CDR3 loop is CASSRGREQETQYF. CDR3 DNA: TGTGCCAGCAGCCGGGGACGGGAGCAAGAGACCCAGTACTTC. The V call is TRBV7-2, the J call TRBJ2-5; weak D call: TRBD2 (6 bases). The germline V gene has CDR1 SGHTA and CDR2 FQGNSA. V was trimmed by 5 bases and J by 2 bases, leaving 12 bases between them. CDR3 length: 14 amino acids.

This clonotype was seen many times. The chain combines TRBV2 with TRBJ1-2, with 8 bases that match TRBD1. J lost 4 bases, V lost 5 bases, and 6 bases had no gene match. The CDR3 has 14 residues. Germline loops: CDR1 SNHLY, CDR2 FYNNEI. CDR3: CASSTDRGGYGYTF. The CDR3 region has the DNA TGTGCCAGCAGTACTGACAGGGGTGGCTATGGCTACACCTTC.

This clonotype came up many times. The V call is TRBV6-9, the J call TRBJ1-5; D not resolved. The V end lost 2 bases, the J end lost 6 bases, and 14 bases lay between the germline ends. The germline CDR1 and CDR2 sequences are MNHGY and SVAAGI. This CDR3 spans 15 amino acids. CDR3: CASSYGPDPTQPQHF. In nucleotides, the CDR3 is TGTGCCAGCAGTTATGGTCCGGATCCGACTCAGCCCCAGCATTTT.

The sample holds many counts of this clonotype. The chain has TRBV28 and TRBJ2-1; TRBD1 is a possible D gene (6 bases). The CDR3 loop spans 16 amino acids. The germline V gene has CDR1 MDHEN and CDR2 SYDVKM. The V gene lost 6 bases and the J gene lost 3 bases, with 18 bases spanning the gap. This CDR3 reads CASSRVVGAFYNEQFF. The CDR3 bases are TGTGCCAGCAGCCGGGTCGTGGGGGCCTTCTACAATGAGCAGTTCTTC.

This clonotype was observed at least ten times. The chain employs TRBV5-6 and TRBJ2-7; 8 positions match TRBD1. Per the germline V gene, CDR1 is SGHDT and CDR2 is YYEEEE. With V trimmed by 3 bases and J by 4 bases, 9 bases remained unmatched. The CDR3 sequence is 15 residues long. CDR3 residues: CASSSKDRALYEQYF. The CDR3 nucleotides read TGTGCCAGCAGCTCAAAGGACAGGGCCTTGTACGAGCAGTACTTC.

This clonotype was seen just once. J is TRBJ1-2 and V is TRBV27; D might be TRBD1 (6 bases). Germline V lookup: CDR1 MNHEY, CDR2 SMNVEV (reference sequence). The CDR3 extends over 13 amino acids. Trimming stripped 5 bases from V and 10 bases from J, with 17 bases between. CDR3 sequence reads: CASSPHGTPSYTF. The CDR3 nucleotides read TGTGCCAGCAGTCCACATGGGACACCTTCCTACACCTTC.

This clonotype has a count of ten or more. The chain couples TRBV28 to TRBJ2-7; D may be TRBD1 or TRBD2 (7 bases each). The CDR3 has 15 amino acids. Germline V gives CDR1 MDHEN, CDR2 SYDVKM. V lost 6 bases and J 1 base, leaving 16 bases between the germline ends. The CDR3 reads CASSWGRGRSYEQYF. CDR3 nucleotides: TGTGCCAGCAGCTGGGGGAGGGGGCGTTCCTACGAGCAGTACTTC.

V and J are TRBV3-1 and TRBJ1-3; no clear D gene. V shed 6 bases and J shed 4 bases, with 13 bases lying between them. Germline V gene lookup returns CDR1 LGHDT and CDR2 YNNKEL (reference sequence). The CDR3 has 14 amino acids. The CDR3 loop is CASRKRESGNTIYF. CDR3 coding DNA: TGTGCCAGCAGAAAAAGGGAATCAGGAAACACCATATATTTT. Variable domain in full (rest from reference TRBV3-1 and TRBJ1-3): DTAVSQTPKYLVTQMGNDKSIKCEQNLGHDTMYWYKQDSKKFLKIMFSYNNKELIINETVPNRFSPKSPDKAHLNLHINSLELGDSAVYFCASRKRESGNTIYFGEGSWLTVV.

Note on this clonotype: A much larger clonotype is one base distant, so this may be a read error. This chain connects TRBV9 to TRBJ2-1; perhaps TRBD2 as D (6 bases). Trimming removed 4 bases at V and 13 bases at J, with 24 bases between. CDR3 size: 15 residues. Germline lookup yields CDR1 SGDLS and CDR2 YYNGEE. CDR3 amino acids: CASSTRGAPQETQFF. In DNA, the CDR3 is TGTGCCAGCAGCACCCGCGGGGCACCGCAGGAGACCCAGTTCTTC.

This clonotype occurred a few times. This may be a read error: a much more frequent sequence differs by one nucleotide. V is TRBV20-1 and J is TRBJ1-6; 7 bases agree with TRBD1. Germline lookup yields CDR1 DFQATT and CDR2 SNEGSKA (reference sequence). This CDR3 has 16 residues. In DNA form, the CDR3 reads TGCAGTGCTCGCCGGGACAGTGCCTCCTATAATCCACCCCTCCACTTT. As protein: CSARRDSASYNPPLHF.

In its sample, this clonotype was seen many times. V is TRBV6-1 and J is TRBJ1-5, with TRBD1 matching 9 bases. CDR1 and CDR2 (germline): MNHNS, SASEGT. After removal of 6 bases from V and 4 bases from J, the junction contained 10 bases not matched to a gene. The CDR3 covers 16 residues. CDR3 nucleotide sequence: TGTGCCAGCAGCTTCCGGGACAGGGTCCAAAATCAGCCCCAGCATTTT. It yields the protein CASSFRDRVQNQPQHF.

The chain combines TRBV6-2 or TRBV6-3 with TRBJ2-1; D possibly matches TRBD1 or TRBD2 (6 bases each). This CDR3 region has 14 residues. Germline CDR1 and CDR2: MNHEY and SVGEGT. V was trimmed by 6 bases and J by 2 bases, leaving 11 bases between them. CDR3 DNA sequence: TGTGCCAGCAGGGAGGGGGGCACCTACAATGAGCAGTTCTTC. Its translation is CASREGGTYNEQFF.

The chain joins TRBV10-3 to TRBJ1-5; 7 bases line up with TRBD1. V was pared by 3 bases and J by 3 bases, with 8 bases of the junction left unmatched. The germline V gene has CDR1 ENHRY and CDR2 SYGVKD. The CDR3 consists of 16 residues. CDR3 sequence reads: CAISDHAGGPNQPQHF. CDR3 nucleotide sequence: TGTGCCATCAGTGACCACGCAGGGGGGCCCAATCAGCCCCAGCATTTT.

There are many counts of this clonotype. The chain carries TRBV5-1 and TRBJ1-4; a possible D gene is TRBD1 (5 bases). The ends were cut back, 4 bases at V and 6 bases at J, with 19 bases in the middle. The germline CDR1 and CDR2 sequences are SGHRS and YFSETQ. The CDR3 runs 16 residues. The CDR3 reads CASSPTQGGGYEKLFF. The CDR3 DNA sequence: TGCGCCAGCAGCCCAACTCAGGGCGGGGGGTATGAAAAACTGTTTTTT.

This clonotype was counted at least ten times. This chain uses TRBV5-4 with TRBJ2-7, with 8 bases matching TRBD2. V gave up 4 bases and J gave up 1 base; unmatched junction bases: 10. This CDR3 comprises 16 residues. CDR1 and CDR2 from the germline V gene are SGHNT and YYREEE (reference sequence). The CDR3, as DNA: TGTGCCAGCAGCAGCTCCTTGGCGGGGGGTTCCTACGAGCAGTACTTC. The encoded protein is CASSSSLAGGSYEQYF.

This clonotype was found a few times. A much larger clone differs by one base, so this may be a read error. The chain links TRBV9 to TRBJ2-5, with D unresolved. CDR1 is SGDLS and CDR2 is YYNGEE in the germline V gene. This CDR3 has 13 residues. The V end was cut by 6 bases, the J end by 3 bases, with 12 bases between. The CDR3 DNA is TGTGCCAGCAACAACAGCCCAAAAGAGACCCAGTACTTC. It encodes CASNNSPKETQYF.

The chain carries TRBV4-2 and TRBJ1-3, with a weak D call TRBD1 (5 bases). V lost 7 bases to trimming and J lost 2 bases, with 9 bases between them. The germline V gene has CDR1 LGHNA and CDR2 YNFKEQ. The length of the CDR3 is 13 residues. CDR3 nucleotides: TGTGCCAGCAACCCAGGGACTGGAAACACCATATATTTT. Residues: CASNPGTGNTIYF.

This clonotype has at least ten counts. The chain links TRBV7-2 to TRBJ2-1, with TRBD2 matching 7 bases. Germline V CDR1 and CDR2: SGHTA, FQGNSA. The CDR3 spans 16 residues. After removal of 5 bases from V and 2 bases from J, the junction contained 9 bases not matched to a gene. Here the CDR3 reads CASSQRLASTYNEQFF. In DNA form, the CDR3 reads TGTGCCAGCAGCCAGAGACTAGCATCGACCTACAATGAGCAGTTCTTC.

This clonotype occurred many times. The V gene is TRBV20-1, the J gene TRBJ2-7; a possible D gene is TRBD2 (5 bases). Trimming stripped 2 bases from V and 4 bases from J, with 15 bases between. CDR3 length equals 14 residues. Germline values: CDR1 DFQATT, CDR2 SNEGSKA (reference sequence). This CDR3 reads CSARPPISVYEQYF. The DNA of the CDR3 is TGCAGTGCTAGACCTCCCATTAGCGTTTACGAGCAGTACTTC.

As concerns this clonotype: This sequence may be a read error, since a much larger clone differs from it by one base. The rearrangement links TRBV5-1 to TRBJ2-1; TRBD1 is a possible D gene (6 bases). CDR3 length equals 15 residues. The V and J ends lost 3 bases and 3 bases respectively, with 13 bases between them. Germline loops: CDR1 SGHRS, CDR2 YFSETQ. CDR3 in DNA: TGCGCCAGCAGCTCTCAGGGGTTCTTCTACAATGAGCAGTTCTTC. Translation: CASSSQGFFYNEQFF.

This clonotype turned up a few times. The chain couples TRBV28 to TRBJ1-2; D possibly corresponds to TRBD1 (6 bases). Germline values: CDR1 MDHEN, CDR2 SYDVKM. Trimming shortened V by 4 bases and J by 8 bases, and 17 bases separated the two germline ends. The length of the CDR3 is 14 residues. CDR3 sequence reads: CASSWGRGRDGYTF. Written as DNA, the CDR3 is TGTGCCAGCAGTTGGGGCAGGGGCAGGGACGGCTACACCTTC.

The chain has TRBV20-1 and TRBJ2-7; no clear D gene. V was shortened by 2 bases and J by 5 bases, with 10 bases between the two germline ends. CDR3 length: 12 amino acids. Germline assignment: CDR1 DFQATT and CDR2 SNEGSKA (reference sequence). The CDR3, as DNA: TGCAGTGCTAGACAGGAGAGAAACGAGCAGTACTTC. It encodes CSARQERNEQYF.

In its sample, this clonotype was seen a few times. The chain has TRBV7-8 and TRBJ2-7; D may match TRBD1 or TRBD2 (5 bases each). CDR1 is SGHVS and CDR2 is FQNEAQ in the germline V gene. V was shortened by 0 bases and J by 3 bases, with 12 bases between the two germline ends. The CDR3 contains 15 residues. The CDR3 region has the DNA TGTGCCAGCAGCTTAGCAGTGGGGGTTAACTACGAGCAGTACTTC. Its translation: CASSLAVGVNYEQYF. The full variable domain, rest sourced from reference TRBV7-8 and TRBJ2-7, is GAGVSQSPRYKVAKRGQDVALRCDPISGHVSLFWYQQALGQGPEFLTYFQNEAQLDKSGLPSDRFFAERPEGSVSTLKIQRTQQEDSAVYLCASSLAVGVNYEQYFGPGTRLTVT.